This is a list of T cell receptor beta chains from one sample in a study of T-cell reconstitution after alpha-beta-depleted transplantation in children. TCRdb fed the PCR reads into MiXCR, producing one record per CDR3 protein. The table records roughly 350,000 distinct CDR3 sequences, under 20% of them present only once. This sample comprised PBMCs, mostly from graft donor cells, obtained 360 days after TCRalphabeta/CD19-depleted stem cell transplant. All receptors derive from a male patient aged 2-10 years who had a stem cell transplant for acute lymphoblastic leukemia, so the T cells may come from the graft donor. Both conserved end residues are part of each CDR3. Fields, in order: J gene, clone size, V gene, D gene, CDR3 DNA, CDR3 protein. D genes are given only for firm matches. Where a row states a size, it is once, few, many or the class of an expanded clone; other rows omit it.

J gene: TRBJ2-1
clone size: many
V gene: TRBV5-1
D gene: TRBD1
CDR3 DNA: TGCGCCAGCAGCGCTGGGACAGGGGGCTTTTACAATGAGCAGTTCTTC
CDR3 protein: CASSAGTGGFYNEQFF

J gene: TRBJ2-3
clone size: -
V gene: TRBV6-1
D gene: TRBD1
CDR3 DNA: TGTGCCAGCAGTGAATTGGCGGACAGGGTGACAGATACGCAGTATTTT
CDR3 protein: CASSELADRVTDTQYF

J gene: TRBJ2-7
clone size: few
V gene: TRBV4-3
D gene: -
CDR3 DNA: TGCGCCAGCAGCGCGGACAGTAGATCCGTCGAGCAGTACTTC
CDR3 protein: CASSADSRSVEQYF

J gene: TRBJ2-7
clone size: -
V gene: TRBV7-2
D gene: -
CDR3 DNA: TGTGCCAGCAGCTTAAGGGACACTACAGGATCCTACGAGCAGTACTTC
CDR3 protein: CASSLRDTTGSYEQYF

J gene: TRBJ2-7
clone size: -
V gene: TRBV4-1
D gene: TRBD2
CDR3 DNA: TGCGCCAGCAGCCAGGCCCGCGGGACTAGTATCGAGCAGTACTTC
CDR3 protein: CASSQARGTSIEQYF

J gene: TRBJ2-7
clone size: -
V gene: TRBV4-3
D gene: -
CDR3 DNA: TGCGCCAGCAGCCAAGAGAATAGCGTCACCTACGAGCAGTACTTC
CDR3 protein: CASSQENSVTYEQYF

J gene: TRBJ2-7
clone size: -
V gene: TRBV12-3/TRBV12-4
D gene: TRBD2
CDR3 DNA: TGTGCCAGCAGTCTCCTCACTAGCGTACCGCGTTACGAGCAGTACTTC
CDR3 protein: CASSLLTSVPRYEQYF

J gene: TRBJ2-7
clone size: once
V gene: TRBV9
D gene: TRBD1
CDR3 DNA: TGTGCCAGCAGCCCTCCCTCGGGACAGCCCTACGAGCAGTACTTC
CDR3 protein: CASSPPSGQPYEQYF

J gene: TRBJ2-3
clone size: few
V gene: TRBV7-2
D gene: -
CDR3 DNA: TGTGCCAGCAGCCCCGACAGGTACACAGATACGCAGTATTTT
CDR3 protein: CASSPDRYTDTQYF

J gene: TRBJ2-1
clone size: few
V gene: TRBV24-1
D gene: TRBD2
CDR3 DNA: TGTGCCACCAGTGATTTCCTAGCGGGAGGGCGAAACAATGAGCAGTTCTTC
CDR3 protein: CATSDFLAGGRNNEQFF

J gene: TRBJ2-1
clone size: -
V gene: TRBV12-3/TRBV12-4
D gene: TRBD1
CDR3 DNA: TGTGCCAGCAACATACAGGGGGTCTACAATGAGCAGTTCTTC
CDR3 protein: CASNIQGVYNEQFF

J gene: TRBJ2-1
clone size: few
V gene: TRBV20-1
D gene: TRBD2
CDR3 DNA: TGCAGTGCTATCCTAGCGGGAGGACGCGGCTCCTACAATGAGCAGTTCTTC
CDR3 protein: CSAILAGGRGSYNEQFF

J gene: TRBJ2-7
clone size: -
V gene: TRBV10-3
D gene: -
CDR3 DNA: TGTGCCATCAGTGACAGCGGATCGGCTAGCGCCAAGAGGGGGGCTCTCTACGAGCAGTACTTC
CDR3 protein: CAISDSGSASAKRGALYEQYF

J gene: TRBJ1-5
clone size: few
V gene: TRBV4-2
D gene: -
CDR3 DNA: TGTGCCAGCAGCCAAGAGAGAGTAAATCAGCCCCAGCATTTT
CDR3 protein: CASSQERVNQPQHF

J gene: TRBJ2-4
clone size: many
V gene: TRBV12-3/TRBV12-4
D gene: TRBD1
CDR3 DNA: TGTGCCAGCAGTCCCTCGACAGGGAATAGTAACATTCAGTACTTC
CDR3 protein: CASSPSTGNSNIQYF

J gene: TRBJ2-5
clone size: few
V gene: TRBV12-3/TRBV12-4
D gene: TRBD2
CDR3 DNA: TGTGCCAGCAGCCCCCCGGGACTAGGCCAAGAGACCCAGTACTTC
CDR3 protein: CASSPPGLGQETQYF

J gene: TRBJ2-7
clone size: few
V gene: TRBV6-2/TRBV6-3
D gene: TRBD2
CDR3 DNA: TGTGCCAGCAACCCGGGACTAGCGGAACTTTCCTACGAGCAGTACTTC
CDR3 protein: CASNPGLAELSYEQYF

J gene: TRBJ1-1
clone size: -
V gene: TRBV5-1
D gene: -
CDR3 DNA: TGCGCCAGCAGTAGGGGGGGAGGGGGTCAGAGCACTGAAGCTTTCTTT
CDR3 protein: CASSRGGGGQSTEAFF

J gene: TRBJ2-3
clone size: -
V gene: TRBV9
D gene: -
CDR3 DNA: TGTGCCAGCAGCGTAGCTGGCACAGATACGCAGTATTTT
CDR3 protein: CASSVAGTDTQYF

J gene: TRBJ2-1
clone size: many
V gene: TRBV10-3
D gene: TRBD2
CDR3 DNA: TGTGCCATCAGTGCGGGTGCGGGAGGGTATGAGCAGTTCTTC
CDR3 protein: CAISAGAGGYEQFF

J gene: TRBJ2-2
clone size: few
V gene: TRBV11-2
D gene: TRBD2
CDR3 DNA: TGTGCCAGCAGCTTATTTACCCTCCCGGGACTAGCACGCACCGGGGAGCTGTTTTTT
CDR3 protein: CASSLFTLPGLARTGELFF

J gene: TRBJ1-1
clone size: -
V gene: TRBV6-1
D gene: -
CDR3 DNA: TGTGCCAGCAGGGTCTGGACCAGGAACACTGAAGCTTTCTTT
CDR3 protein: CASRVWTRNTEAFF

J gene: TRBJ1-3
clone size: -
V gene: TRBV4-3
D gene: -
CDR3 DNA: TGCGCCAGCAGCCAAGACCCGGGGAAGAGCACCATATATTTT
CDR3 protein: CASSQDPGKSTIYF

J gene: TRBJ2-5
clone size: -
V gene: TRBV7-9
D gene: TRBD1
CDR3 DNA: TGTGCCTGGGGGGGAGCGACAGGGGGGATGTACCAAGAGACCCAGTACTTC
CDR3 protein: CAWGGATGGMYQETQYF

J gene: TRBJ2-1
clone size: -
V gene: TRBV9
D gene: TRBD2
CDR3 DNA: TGTGCCAGCAGCCCGTCGACTAGCGGGGTTAATGAGCAGTTCTTC
CDR3 protein: CASSPSTSGVNEQFF

J gene: TRBJ2-7
clone size: -
V gene: TRBV12-3/TRBV12-4
D gene: -
CDR3 DNA: TGTGCCAGCAGTTTAACGGACAGCGGCGAGCAGTACTTC
CDR3 protein: CASSLTDSGEQYF

J gene: TRBJ2-1
clone size: few
V gene: TRBV11-2
D gene: -
CDR3 DNA: TGTGCCAGCAGCTTAGATAGCGCGAGGGTCAATGAGCAGTTCTTC
CDR3 protein: CASSLDSARVNEQFF

J gene: TRBJ2-3
clone size: -
V gene: TRBV24-1
D gene: TRBD1
CDR3 DNA: TGTGCCACCAGCCGGGGACAGGGAGGGGCAGATACGCAGTATTTT
CDR3 protein: CATSRGQGGADTQYF

J gene: TRBJ2-7
clone size: -
V gene: TRBV4-3
D gene: -
CDR3 DNA: TGCGCCAGCAGCCAAGCTTCGGACAGTTACGAGCAGTACTTC
CDR3 protein: CASSQASDSYEQYF

J gene: TRBJ2-7
clone size: many
V gene: TRBV7-9
D gene: TRBD2
CDR3 DNA: TGTGCCAGCAGCTTAACTAGCGGGAGTCCGATCGAGCAGTACTTC
CDR3 protein: CASSLTSGSPIEQYF

J gene: TRBJ2-7
clone size: few
V gene: TRBV28
D gene: -
CDR3 DNA: TGTGCCAGCAGTTTATTACCCTCCACAGGCGAGCGAGACGAGCAGTACTTC
CDR3 protein: CASSLLPSTGERDEQYF

J gene: TRBJ2-7
clone size: -
V gene: TRBV28
D gene: TRBD2
CDR3 DNA: TGTGCCAGCAGTTTTGCGGGAGGACCCTATTACGAGCAGTACTTC
CDR3 protein: CASSFAGGPYYEQYF

J gene: TRBJ1-2
clone size: few
V gene: TRBV3-1
D gene: -
CDR3 DNA: TGTGCCAGCAGCCAACTAACCTATGGCTACACCTTC
CDR3 protein: CASSQLTYGYTF

J gene: TRBJ2-5
clone size: -
V gene: TRBV6-1
D gene: TRBD1
CDR3 DNA: TGTGCCAGCAGAGGACAGGGTGGCCAAGCAGAGACCCAGTACTTC
CDR3 protein: CASRGQGGQAETQYF

J gene: TRBJ1-1
clone size: -
V gene: TRBV27
D gene: -
CDR3 DNA: TGTGCCAGCAGTTTGCCCGGGACGGTGAACACTGAAGCTTTCTTT
CDR3 protein: CASSLPGTVNTEAFF

J gene: TRBJ2-7
clone size: -
V gene: TRBV10-3
D gene: TRBD1
CDR3 DNA: TGTGCCATCAGTGATTTACCGGGACAGGGGGCTTACGAGCAGTACTTC
CDR3 protein: CAISDLPGQGAYEQYF

J gene: TRBJ1-1
clone size: few
V gene: TRBV12-3/TRBV12-4
D gene: TRBD1
CDR3 DNA: TGTGCCAGCAGTTTAGCGGTTTTCGGACAGGGCTTCACTGAAGCTTTCTTT
CDR3 protein: CASSLAVFGQGFTEAFF

J gene: TRBJ2-2
clone size: many
V gene: TRBV20-1
D gene: TRBD1
CDR3 DNA: TGCAGTGCTAGAGATAAGGGCACAGGGGTCACCGGGGAGCTGTTTTTT
CDR3 protein: CSARDKGTGVTGELFF

J gene: TRBJ2-5
clone size: -
V gene: TRBV29-1
D gene: -
CDR3 DNA: TGCAGCGTTGATTACGGCATAGCCCAAGAGACCCAGTACTTC
CDR3 protein: CSVDYGIAQETQYF

J gene: TRBJ1-2
clone size: -
V gene: TRBV3-1
D gene: -
CDR3 DNA: TGTGCCAGCAGCCTCGGGTCCTCGCATGGCTACACCTTC
CDR3 protein: CASSLGSSHGYTF

J gene: TRBJ2-2
clone size: many
V gene: TRBV5-1
D gene: -
CDR3 DNA: TGCGCCAGCAGCCAGCAGGCGACCCCCGGGGAGCTGTTTTTT
CDR3 protein: CASSQQATPGELFF

J gene: TRBJ2-5
clone size: -
V gene: TRBV29-1
D gene: -
CDR3 DNA: TGCAGCGTTCTTCCGCTGGTGAGGCAGCCCCAAGAGACCCAGTACTTC
CDR3 protein: CSVLPLVRQPQETQYF

J gene: TRBJ2-3
clone size: few
V gene: TRBV24-1
D gene: TRBD1
CDR3 DNA: TGTGCCACCAGTGACGCCGGGACAGGGGGAGTTACGCAGTATTTT
CDR3 protein: CATSDAGTGGVTQYF

J gene: TRBJ2-2
clone size: -
V gene: TRBV3-1
D gene: -
CDR3 DNA: TGTGCCAGCAGCCAAGATTTAGATCCCCGTCGGGAGCTGTTTTTT
CDR3 protein: CASSQDLDPRRELFF

J gene: TRBJ2-7
clone size: few
V gene: TRBV9
D gene: -
CDR3 DNA: TGTGCCAGCAGCGTAGCCGCAGGGTCCCACGAGCAGTACTTC
CDR3 protein: CASSVAAGSHEQYF

J gene: TRBJ1-2
clone size: few
V gene: TRBV9
D gene: TRBD1
CDR3 DNA: TGTGCCAGCAGCGCCAGCGGGACAGGGGGCTACTACTATGGCTACACCTTC
CDR3 protein: CASSASGTGGYYYGYTF

J gene: TRBJ2-7
clone size: many
V gene: TRBV29-1
D gene: -
CDR3 DNA: TGCAGCGGGGGGGTAGCCTCCGAGCAGTACTTC
CDR3 protein: CSGGVASEQYF

J gene: TRBJ2-1
clone size: -
V gene: TRBV20-1
D gene: TRBD2
CDR3 DNA: TGCAGTCTAAAGCGGGAGCTGGAATATAGGGGGCAGTTCTTC
CDR3 protein: CSLKRELEYRGQFF

J gene: TRBJ2-7
clone size: few
V gene: TRBV10-3
D gene: -
CDR3 DNA: TGTGCCATCAGTGATTGGGCGGAAAGCTCCTACGAGCAGTACTTC
CDR3 protein: CAISDWAESSYEQYF

J gene: TRBJ1-1
clone size: -
V gene: TRBV14
D gene: TRBD1
CDR3 DNA: TGTGCCAGCAGCCAAGAACACCTTTACAGGGGAGTTGGGAACACTGAAGCTTTCTTT
CDR3 protein: CASSQEHLYRGVGNTEAFF